This T cell receptor beta chain was identified in a study of siplizumab effects on memory and regulatory T cells. Notes on this clone: Its matching antigen is unknown. Other DNA sequences from this sample encode an identical CDR3 as well.

The ends were cut back, 1 base at V and 8 bases at J, with 11 bases in the middle. The germline V gene has CDR1 MNHNS and CDR2 SASEGT. This CDR3 spans 13 amino acids. Regarding the study as a whole: Naive or memory phenotype was unassignable for roughly 80-95% of proliferating CD4+ or CD8+ clones. Unstimulated subsets accounted for the mapping of only a minor share of the clones that were alloreactive.

Repertoires were generated with immunoSEQ multiplex PCR, while TCRdb's copy carries only in-frame clones and drops some. The sample lists 87,000 or so clones, approximately 95% seen once, with approximately 0.31% in the top ten. The sequence derives from a human donor in good health. The sequenced sample was non-Treg CD4+ T cells sorted from blood. V and J are TRBV6-1 and TRBJ1-2; tentative D call: TRBD1 (6 bases). The CDR3 sequence: CASSEGGAGGYTF. CDR3 in DNA: TGTGCCAGCAGTGAAGGGGGGGCGGGGGGCTACACCTTC.